This T cell receptor beta chain was sequenced for a study of T cell repertoires in cytomegalovirus infection. Study-level background: In the study, CMV epitopes included recently identified HLA-C-restricted and well-studied HLA-B-restricted ones. Through public TCR beta signatures, both CMV infection and matching HLA type were indicated. Broader study findings: HLA-C-restricted CMV-specific TCR beta clonotypes were dominant in the ex vivo response.

V shed 4 bases and J 6 bases; nucleotides not matched to a gene: 10. The CDR3 runs to 16 residues. Germline V gene lookup returns CDR1 LNHDA and CDR2 SQIVND (reference sequence). This clonotype was observed a handful of times. The antigen remains unidentified. Each CDR3 protein is one row after TCRdb ran MiXCR on the reads. The sample lists roughly 220,000 distinct CDR3 sequences, around 35% seen once, with approximately 60% in the top ten. The clonotype originates from a human donor in good health (CMV status not recorded). Some clones in this sample may be carry-over from other donors' samples. V and J are TRBV19 and TRBJ2-3; 10 bases are shared with TRBD2. Sample: CD8+ T cells from cultured PBMCs, taken from culture after CMV antigen stimulation. CDR3 nucleotide sequence: TGTGCCAGTAGTACCACGGGTAGCGGGAGGCTGGATACGCAGTATTTT. This translates into CASSTTGSGRLDTQYF.